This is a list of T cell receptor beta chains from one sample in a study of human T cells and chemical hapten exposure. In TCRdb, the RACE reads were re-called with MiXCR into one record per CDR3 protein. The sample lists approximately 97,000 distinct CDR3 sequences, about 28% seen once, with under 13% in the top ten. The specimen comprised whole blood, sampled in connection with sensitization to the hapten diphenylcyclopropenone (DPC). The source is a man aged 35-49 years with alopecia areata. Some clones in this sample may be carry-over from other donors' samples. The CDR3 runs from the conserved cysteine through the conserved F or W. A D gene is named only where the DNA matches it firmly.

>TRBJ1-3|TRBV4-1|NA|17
CASSQDGARLSGNTIYF
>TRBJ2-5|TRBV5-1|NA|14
CASSPGTYEETQYF
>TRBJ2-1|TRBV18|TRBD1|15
CASSPGTGHYNEQFF
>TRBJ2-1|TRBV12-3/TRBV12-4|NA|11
CASSLGTEQFF
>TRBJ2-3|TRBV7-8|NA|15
CASSSSLARYDTQYF
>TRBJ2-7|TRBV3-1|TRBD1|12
CASSPTGKEQYF
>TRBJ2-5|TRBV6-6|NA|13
CASSTGVQETQYF
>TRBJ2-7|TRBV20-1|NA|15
CSAGRWKEASYEQYF
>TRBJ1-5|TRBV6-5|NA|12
CASSRFQGPQHF
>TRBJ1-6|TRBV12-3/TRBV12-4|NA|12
CASSRQGFTLHF
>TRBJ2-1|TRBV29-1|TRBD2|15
CSVRRGTSEYNEQFF
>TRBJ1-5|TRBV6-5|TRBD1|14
CASSNEQGNQPQHF
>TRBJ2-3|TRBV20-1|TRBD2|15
CSASLAGGGKDTQYF
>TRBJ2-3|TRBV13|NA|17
CASSLRAGRASTDTQYF
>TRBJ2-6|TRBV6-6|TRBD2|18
CASAHPGLGFSGANVLTF